One and the same sample provided the 11 T cell receptor beta chains below, sequenced in a study of T cells in Graves' hyperthyroidism and ophthalmopathy. TCR beta CDR3 region amplification was performed from RNA transcripts. An initial round of RT-PCR targeting the TCR CDR3 relied on the HTBI primer set. TCRdb re-analysed the multiplex PCR reads in MiXCR, keeping a single row per CDR3 protein. The sample lists hundreds of thousands of distinct CDR3 sequences, more than 20% occurring once. The sequencing input was blood. The receptors come from a man aged 30 to 45 with Graves' ophthalmopathy.

With regard to this clonotype: A much larger clone lies one base from this, so it may be a read error. This chain connects TRBV11-2 to TRBJ2-3; 9 bases are a match to TRBD2. The ends lost 6 bases at V and 5 bases at J; junction bases unmatched: 12. Germline CDR1 and CDR2: SGHAT and FQNNGV. The CDR3 totals 16 residues. The CDR3 sequence: CASRASGNHPRDTQYF. The CDR3, as DNA: TGTGCCAGCAGGGCTAGCGGGAATCACCCCCGAGATACGCAGTATTTT.

Remarks on this clonotype: The junction shows a germline mismatch at one end, possibly a read error. The V call is TRBV24-1, the J call TRBJ2-6, with a possible D match to TRBD1 (5 bases). CDR3 length equals 18 residues. Germline V lookup: CDR1 KGHDR, CDR2 SFDVKD. The DNA for the CDR3 is TGTGCCACCAGTGGTGGAGCAACGTTTTTCTCTGGGGCCAACGTCCTGGCTTTC. This encodes CATSGGATFFSGANVLAF.

The chain joins TRBV19 to TRBJ2-3; the D is unclear. The V gene's germline CDR1 is LNHDA and CDR2 SQIVND (reference sequence). CDR3 length: 11 residues. V dropped 6 bases and J dropped 5 bases, with 6 bases sitting between them. Here the CDR3 DNA reads TGTGCCAGTAGATTCGGAGATACGCAGTATTTT. This gives the protein CASRFGDTQYF.

The chain recombines TRBV20-1 with TRBJ2-7; 12 bases match TRBD2. Germline V CDR1 and CDR2: DFQATT, SNEGSKA (reference sequence). The length of the CDR3 is 15 residues. The V gene end was trimmed by 6 bases and the J gene end by 3 bases; junction bases not matched to a gene: 9. The CDR3 sequence: CSAGLAGLPIYEQYF. The CDR3 DNA sequence: TGCAGTGCAGGACTAGCGGGACTACCAATCTACGAGCAGTACTTC.

The V call is TRBV2, the J call TRBJ2-7; 9 positions agree with TRBD1. Germline assignment: CDR1 SNHLY and CDR2 FYNNEI. This CDR3 region has 13 residues. Unmatched junction bases numbered 5, after V lost 7 bases and J lost 4 bases. The CDR3 loop reads CASMGQGDYEQYF. In DNA form, the CDR3 reads TGTGCCAGCATGGGACAGGGAGATTACGAGCAGTACTTC.

This clonotype turned up a few times. The germline gene is not matched at one end of the junction; a read error may be the cause. The chain combines TRBV12-3 or TRBV12-4 with TRBJ2-7, with D tentatively TRBD1 (5 bases). This CDR3 spans 13 amino acids. In nucleotides, the CDR3 is TGTGCCAGCGGTTTTCAAGGGGTCCACGAGCAGTACTTC. Translating gives CASGFQGVHEQYF.

There are many counts of this clonotype. The chain joins TRBV30 to TRBJ1-5; weak D call: TRBD1 (6 bases). Germline V gene lookup returns CDR1 GTSNPN and CDR2 SVGIG (reference sequence). The CDR3 extends over 17 amino acids. Trimming removed 0 bases at V and 2 bases at J, with 17 bases between. This CDR3 is CAWSVPGHGWGNQPQHF. The CDR3 region has the DNA TGTGCCTGGAGTGTCCCGGGACATGGTTGGGGCAATCAGCCCCAGCATTTT.

This clonotype was found a few times. This chain's CDR3 is CASSLIGVMQFF. The CDR3 nucleotides read TGTGCCAGCAGCCTTATCGGAGTGATGCAGTTCTTC. V is TRBV12-3 or TRBV12-4 and J is TRBJ2-1; D uncertain. The CDR3 is made up of 12 amino acids. V was shortened by 6 bases and J by 12 bases, with 15 bases between the two germline ends.

V gene TRBV2 combines with J gene TRBJ1-6; 12 nucleotides line up with TRBD1. The CDR3 runs to 18 residues. CDR1 SNHLY and CDR2 FYNNEI come from the germline V gene. V trimming: 8 bases; J trimming: 3 bases; junction bases outside the gene matches: 11. Here the CDR3 reads CASGAGTGGRGYNSPLHF. CDR3 DNA sequence: TGTGCCAGCGGTGCCGGGACAGGGGGCCGAGGCTATAATTCACCCCTCCACTTT.

There are many counts of this clonotype. This sequence joins TRBV20-1 and TRBJ1-1; D unresolved. The CDR3 length is 11 residues. Germline V CDR1 and CDR2: DFQATT, SNEGSKA (reference sequence). Trimming stripped 4 bases from V and 1 base from J, with 4 bases between. The CDR3 sequence is CSAKGNTEAFF. CDR3 bases: TGCAGTGCTAAGGGGAACACTGAAGCTTTCTTT.

This sequence joins TRBV19 and TRBJ2-3; D might be TRBD1 (8 bases). The CDR3 consists of 14 residues. From germline, CDR1 is LNHDA and CDR2 SQIVND (reference sequence). Trimming removed 6 bases at V and 1 base at J, with 11 bases between. CDR3 nucleotide sequence: TGTGCCAGTAGCACAGGGGGGGGCACAGATACGCAGTATTTT. It encodes CASSTGGGTDTQYF.